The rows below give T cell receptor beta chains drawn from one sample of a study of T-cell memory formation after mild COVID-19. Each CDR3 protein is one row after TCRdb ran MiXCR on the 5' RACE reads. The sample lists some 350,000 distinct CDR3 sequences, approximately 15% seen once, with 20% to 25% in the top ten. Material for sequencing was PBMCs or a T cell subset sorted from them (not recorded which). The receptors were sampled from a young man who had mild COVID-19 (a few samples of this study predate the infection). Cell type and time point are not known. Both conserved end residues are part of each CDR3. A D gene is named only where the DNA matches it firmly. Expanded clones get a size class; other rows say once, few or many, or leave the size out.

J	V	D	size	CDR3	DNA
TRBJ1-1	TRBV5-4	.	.	CASSLRWGVDGSTEAFF	TGTGCCAGCAGCCTGAGATGGGGGGTTGATGGCTCGACTGAAGCTTTCTTT
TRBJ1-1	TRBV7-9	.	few	CASSLADGLNTEAFF	TGTGCCAGCAGCCTGGCGGACGGACTGAACACTGAAGCTTTCTTT
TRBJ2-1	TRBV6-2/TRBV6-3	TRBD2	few	CASSRYSPGLDYNEQFF	TGTGCCAGCAGCCGCTACTCCCCCGGACTAGATTACAATGAGCAGTTCTTC
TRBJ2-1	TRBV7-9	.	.	CASTRGGRPHNEQFF	TGTGCCAGCACCCGTGGGGGGCGGCCCCACAATGAGCAGTTCTTC
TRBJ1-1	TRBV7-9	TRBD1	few	CASSERQGVGAFF	TGTGCCAGCAGCGAACGACAGGGAGTGGGAGCTTTCTTT
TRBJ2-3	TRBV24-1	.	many	CATAGNTDTQYF	TGTGCCACCGCAGGGAACACAGATACGCAGTATTTT
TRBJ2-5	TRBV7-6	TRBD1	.	CASSTGTGFGETQYF	TGTGCCAGCAGCACAGGGACAGGCTTCGGAGAGACCCAGTACTTC
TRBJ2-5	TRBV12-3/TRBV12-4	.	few	CASLNPRGNGTQYF	TGTGCCAGCCTAAACCCCAGGGGAAATGGGACCCAGTACTTC
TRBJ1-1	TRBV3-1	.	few	CASSQAGGTEAFF	TGTGCCAGCAGCCAAGCGGGTGGGACTGAAGCTTTCTTT
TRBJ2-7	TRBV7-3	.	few	CASSPTTDYYEQYF	TGTGCCAGCAGTCCTACGACAGATTACTACGAGCAGTACTTC
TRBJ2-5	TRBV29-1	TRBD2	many	CSVGGGEYRQETQYF	TGCAGCGTTGGCGGGGGGGAGTATCGCCAAGAGACCCAGTACTTC
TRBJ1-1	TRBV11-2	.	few	CASSAEIEAFF	TGTGCCAGCAGCGCGGAGATTGAAGCTTTCTTT
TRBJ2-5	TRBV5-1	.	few	CASSFSQETQYF	TGCGCCAGCAGTTTCAGCCAAGAGACCCAGTACTTC
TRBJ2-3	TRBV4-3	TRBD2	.	CASSQESPAGGLDTQYF	TGCGCCAGCAGCCAAGAATCCCCAGCGGGGGGGTTAGATACGCAGTATTTT
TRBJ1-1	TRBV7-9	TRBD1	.	CASRCWDSTCTEAFF	TGTGCCAGCAGGTGCTGGGACAGTACCTGCACTGAAGCTTTCTTT
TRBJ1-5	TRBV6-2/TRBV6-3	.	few	CASSYSKTLGQPQHF	TGTGCCAGCAGTTACTCGAAGACCTTGGGGCAGCCCCAGCATTTT
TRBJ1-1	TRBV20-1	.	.	CSAREPGIGTEAFF	TGCAGTGCTAGAGAGCCGGGGATCGGGACTGAAGCTTTCTTT
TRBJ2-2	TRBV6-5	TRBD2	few	CASSYSAGAGTGELFF	TGTGCCAGCAGTTACTCAGCGGGGGCCGGAACCGGGGAGCTGTTTTTT
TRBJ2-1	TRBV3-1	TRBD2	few	CASSGRGANNEQFF	TGTGCCAGCAGCGGGCGGGGGGCCAACAATGAGCAGTTCTTC
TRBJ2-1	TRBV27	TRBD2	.	CASSRLGRSPPSGGITYNEQFF	TGTGCCAGCAGTCGGTTAGGGCGCTCCCCTCCTAGCGGGGGTATCACCTACAATGAGCAGTTCTTC
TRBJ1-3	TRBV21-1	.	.	CASSKNPSLGNTIYF	TGTGCCAGCAGTAAGAATCCCTCACTTGGAAACACCATATATTTT